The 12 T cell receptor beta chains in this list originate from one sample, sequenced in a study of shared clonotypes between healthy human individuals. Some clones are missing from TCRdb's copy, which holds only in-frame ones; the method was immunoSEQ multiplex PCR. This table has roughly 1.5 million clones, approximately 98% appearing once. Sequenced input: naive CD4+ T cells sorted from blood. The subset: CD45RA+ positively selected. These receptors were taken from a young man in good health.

This CDR3 reads CATWDRASGNTIYF. CDR3 coding DNA: TGTGCCACCTGGGACAGGGCCTCTGGAAACACCATATATTTT. V and J are TRBV28 and TRBJ1-3, with 9 bases identical to TRBD1. The CDR3 consists of 14 residues. Looked up from germline, CDR1 is MDHEN and CDR2 is SYDVKM. Trimming took 10 bases from V and 0 from J; bases not matched to a gene: 4.

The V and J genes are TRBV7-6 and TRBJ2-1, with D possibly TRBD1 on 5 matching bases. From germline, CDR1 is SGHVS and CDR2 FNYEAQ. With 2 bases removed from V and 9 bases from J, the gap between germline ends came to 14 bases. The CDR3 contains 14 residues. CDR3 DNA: TGTGCCAGCAGCTTAATCAGGGTGGGTGGTGAGCAGTTCTTC. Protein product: CASSLIRVGGEQFF.

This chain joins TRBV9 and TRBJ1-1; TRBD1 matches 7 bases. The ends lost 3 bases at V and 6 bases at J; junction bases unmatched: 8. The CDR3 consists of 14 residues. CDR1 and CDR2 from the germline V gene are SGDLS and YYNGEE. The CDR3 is CASSATGAAAEAFF. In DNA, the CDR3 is TGTGCCAGCAGCGCCACAGGGGCGGCGGCTGAAGCTTTCTTT.

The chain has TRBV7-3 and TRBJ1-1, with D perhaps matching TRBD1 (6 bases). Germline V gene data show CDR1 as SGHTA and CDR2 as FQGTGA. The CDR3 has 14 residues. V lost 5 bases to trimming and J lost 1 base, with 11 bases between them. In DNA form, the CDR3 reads TGTGCCAGCAGCCTCCTGGGACAGAACACTGAAGCTTTCTTT. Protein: CASSLLGQNTEAFF.

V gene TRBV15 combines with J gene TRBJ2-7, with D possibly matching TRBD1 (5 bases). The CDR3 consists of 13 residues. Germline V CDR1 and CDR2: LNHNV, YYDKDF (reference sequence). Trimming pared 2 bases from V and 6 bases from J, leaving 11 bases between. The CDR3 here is CATSRTGLVEQYF. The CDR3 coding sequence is TGTGCCACCAGCAGAACAGGATTAGTCGAGCAGTACTTC.

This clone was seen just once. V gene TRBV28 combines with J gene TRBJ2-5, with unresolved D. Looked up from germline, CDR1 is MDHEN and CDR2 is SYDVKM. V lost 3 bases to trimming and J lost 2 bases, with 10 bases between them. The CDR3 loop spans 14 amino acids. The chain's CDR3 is CASSLPWGQETQYF. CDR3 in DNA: TGTGCCAGCAGTTTGCCCTGGGGACAAGAGACCCAGTACTTC.

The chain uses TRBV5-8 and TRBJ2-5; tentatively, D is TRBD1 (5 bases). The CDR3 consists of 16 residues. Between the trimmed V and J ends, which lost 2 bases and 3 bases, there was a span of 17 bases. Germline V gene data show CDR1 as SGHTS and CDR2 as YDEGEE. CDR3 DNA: TGTGCCAGCAGCTTCGGGCAGGGTCCAGGAGAAGAGACCCAGTACTTC. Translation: CASSFGQGPGEETQYF.

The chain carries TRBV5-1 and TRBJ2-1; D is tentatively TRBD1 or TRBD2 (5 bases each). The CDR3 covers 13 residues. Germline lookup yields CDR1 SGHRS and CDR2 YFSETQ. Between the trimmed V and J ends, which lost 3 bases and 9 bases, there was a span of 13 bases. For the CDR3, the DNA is TGCGCCAGCAGCTCCGACCCGGGGCGTGAGCAGTTCTTC. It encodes CASSSDPGREQFF.

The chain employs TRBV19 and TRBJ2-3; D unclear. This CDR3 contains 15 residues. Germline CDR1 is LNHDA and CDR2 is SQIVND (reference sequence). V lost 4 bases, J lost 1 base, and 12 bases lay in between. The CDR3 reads CASSTPVLGTDTQYF. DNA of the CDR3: TGTGCCAGTAGTACTCCCGTGCTTGGCACAGATACGCAGTATTTT.

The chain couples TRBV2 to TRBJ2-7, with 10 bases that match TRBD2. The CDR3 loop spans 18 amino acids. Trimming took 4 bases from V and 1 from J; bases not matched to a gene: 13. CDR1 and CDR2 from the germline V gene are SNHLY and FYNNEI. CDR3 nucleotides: TGTGCCAGCAGTGGGGTACTAGCGGGGTCCCACTTGTCCTACGAGCAGTACTTC. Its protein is CASSGVLAGSHLSYEQYF.

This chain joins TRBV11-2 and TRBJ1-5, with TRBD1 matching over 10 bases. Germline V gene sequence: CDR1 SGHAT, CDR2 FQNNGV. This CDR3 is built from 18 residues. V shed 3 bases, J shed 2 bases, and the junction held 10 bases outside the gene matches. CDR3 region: CASSFGTGATPGNQPQHF. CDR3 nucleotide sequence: TGTGCCAGCAGCTTTGGGACAGGGGCCACGCCCGGCAATCAGCCCCAGCATTTT.

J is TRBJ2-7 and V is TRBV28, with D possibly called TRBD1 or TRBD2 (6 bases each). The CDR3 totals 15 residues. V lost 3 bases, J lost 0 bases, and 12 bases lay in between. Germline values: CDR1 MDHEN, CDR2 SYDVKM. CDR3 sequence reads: CASSFSGADSYEQYF. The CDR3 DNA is TGTGCCAGCAGTTTTTCGGGGGCGGACTCCTACGAGCAGTACTTC.